The rows below give T cell receptor beta chains drawn from one sample of a study of cytomegalovirus exposure and HLA in healthy donors. TCRdb keeps only in-frame clones here, not all; method: immunoSEQ multiplex PCR. The sample lists over 110,000 clones, 70% to 80% seen once, with roughly 6% in the top ten. Sequencing was carried out using PBMCs. These receptors all come from a woman aged 40 to 49 in good health and CMV-seropositive. CDR3s leave out the opening cysteine and the closing phenylalanine or tryptophan. The order of the fields is J gene, V gene, clone size, CDR3 protein. For some rows the clone size is stated as once, few or many, or as a class when expanded; others skip it.

J: TRBJ2-1; V: TRBV9; size: .; CDR3: ASSPRGEGRRNEQF
J: TRBJ1-2; V: TRBV6-1; size: .; CDR3: AAQQGNNYGYT
J: TRBJ2-7; V: TRBV6-6; size: .; CDR3: ASSSMQGLYEQY
J: TRBJ2-7; V: TRBV2; size: once; CDR3: ASSQGGLDASYEQY
J: TRBJ1-4; V: TRBV5-1; size: .; CDR3: ASRGGVVTNEKLF
J: TRBJ1-4; V: TRBV2; size: .; CDR3: ASSAGQGAVKLF
J: TRBJ2-2; V: TRBV20-1; size: .; CDR3: SAWAGGELF
J: TRBJ1-3; V: TRBV5-1; size: .; CDR3: ASSKGTATGNTIY
J: TRBJ2-1; V: TRBV27; size: .; CDR3: ASSHGTSGHNEQF
J: TRBJ2-7; V: TRBV11-3; size: .; CDR3: ASSLVGTPLSGEQY
J: TRBJ2-7; V: TRBV10-2; size: .; CDR3: ASNQGALDEQY
J: TRBJ2-3; V: TRBV18; size: .; CDR3: ASSPASGTTDTQY
J: TRBJ2-1; V: TRBV7-7; size: once; CDR3: ASSPTWENNEQF
J: TRBJ2-1; V: TRBV20-1; size: .; CDR3: SARPGNEQF
J: TRBJ2-5; V: TRBV6-1; size: .; CDR3: AIQGLSQETQY